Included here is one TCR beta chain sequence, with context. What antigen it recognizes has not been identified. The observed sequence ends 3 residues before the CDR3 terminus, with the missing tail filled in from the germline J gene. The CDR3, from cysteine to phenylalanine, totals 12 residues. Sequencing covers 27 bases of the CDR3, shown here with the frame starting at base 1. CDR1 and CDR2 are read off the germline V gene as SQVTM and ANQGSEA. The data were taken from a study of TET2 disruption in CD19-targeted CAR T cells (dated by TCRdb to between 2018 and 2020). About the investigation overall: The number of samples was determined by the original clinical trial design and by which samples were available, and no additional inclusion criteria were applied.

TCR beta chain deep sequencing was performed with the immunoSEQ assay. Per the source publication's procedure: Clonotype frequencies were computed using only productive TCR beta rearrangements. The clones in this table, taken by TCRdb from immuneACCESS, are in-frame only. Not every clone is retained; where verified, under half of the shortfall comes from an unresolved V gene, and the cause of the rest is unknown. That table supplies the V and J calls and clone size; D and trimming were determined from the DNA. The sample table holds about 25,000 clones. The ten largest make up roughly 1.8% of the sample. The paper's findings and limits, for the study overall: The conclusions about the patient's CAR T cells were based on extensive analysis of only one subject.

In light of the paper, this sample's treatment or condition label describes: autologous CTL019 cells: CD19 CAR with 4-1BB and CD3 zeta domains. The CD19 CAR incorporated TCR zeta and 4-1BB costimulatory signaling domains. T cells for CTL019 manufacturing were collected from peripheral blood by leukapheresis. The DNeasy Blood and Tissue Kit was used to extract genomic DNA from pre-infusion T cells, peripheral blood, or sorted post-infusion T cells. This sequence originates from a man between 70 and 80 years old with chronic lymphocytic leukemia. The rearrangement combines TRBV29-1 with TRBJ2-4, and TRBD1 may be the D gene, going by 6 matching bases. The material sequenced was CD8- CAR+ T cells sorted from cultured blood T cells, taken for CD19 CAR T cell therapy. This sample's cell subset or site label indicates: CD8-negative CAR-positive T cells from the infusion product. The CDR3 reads CSVELGAGGQYF. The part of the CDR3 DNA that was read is TGCAGCGTTGAATTGGGGGCGGGTGGT.